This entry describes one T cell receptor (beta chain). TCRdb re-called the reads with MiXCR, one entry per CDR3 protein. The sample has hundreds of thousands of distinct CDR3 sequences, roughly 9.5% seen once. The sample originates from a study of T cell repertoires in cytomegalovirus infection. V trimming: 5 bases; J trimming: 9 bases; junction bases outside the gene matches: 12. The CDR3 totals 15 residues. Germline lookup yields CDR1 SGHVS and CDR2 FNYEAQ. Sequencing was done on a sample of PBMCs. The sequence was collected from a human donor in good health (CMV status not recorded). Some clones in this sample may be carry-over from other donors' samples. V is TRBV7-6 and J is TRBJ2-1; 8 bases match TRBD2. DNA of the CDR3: TGTGCCAGCAGCCTGGGGGCGGCCGGGGGGGGTGAGCAGTTCTTC. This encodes CASSLGAAGGGEQFF.